These 11 T cell receptor beta chains share one sample of origin, sequenced in a study of blood T cell repertoires in COVID-19 (dated by TCRdb to about 2020). Preparation of the library involved the immunoSEQ multiplex PCR assay. TCRdb limited this immuneACCESS table to in-frame rearrangements with V and J called. A share of clones is missing; checked studies link under half to unresolved V genes, and the rest is unexplained. In all, the sample holds just over 300,000 clones, and around 85% of those were seen once. The ten largest clones add up to around 2.1% of the sample. Material for sequencing was PBMCs or T cells enriched from blood (not recorded which). The origin of the receptors is a young man who had recovered from COVID-19.

This sequence joins TRBV5-4 and TRBJ1-2, with 9 bases identical to TRBD1. Germline CDR1 and CDR2: SGHNT and YYREEE (reference sequence). The ends lost 3 bases at V and 3 bases at J; junction bases unmatched: 3. The CDR3 loop spans 14 amino acids. The CDR3 sequence is CASSSGTGYYGYTF. In nucleotides, the CDR3 is TGTGCCAGCAGCTCCGGGACAGGGTACTATGGCTACACCTTC.

CDR3 nucleotides: TGTGCCAGCAGCGACAGGGGGCAACGCGCAGATACGCAGTATTTT. Protein: CASSDRGQRADTQYF. The chain employs TRBV25-1 and TRBJ2-3, with 10 bases matching TRBD1. This CDR3 spans 15 amino acids. With 6 bases clipped from V and 4 bases from J, the junction kept 7 bases outside the gene matches. Germline CDR1 reads MGHDK; CDR2 reads SYGVNS.

This clone was recorded only once. This sequence joins TRBV5-1 and TRBJ2-5, with 16 positions matching TRBD2. Trimming took 4 bases from V and 4 from J; bases not matched to a gene: 7. From germline, CDR1 is SGHRS and CDR2 YFSETQ. This CDR3 contains 17 residues. Here the CDR3 DNA reads TGCGCCAGCAGCCCGGGACTAGCGGGGGGGTATATAGAGACCCAGTACTTC. This sequence encodes CASSPGLAGGYIETQYF.

The chain joins TRBV4-2 to TRBJ1-4, with D unclear. CDR3 size: 15 residues. V lost 4 bases to trimming and J lost 7 bases, with 16 bases between them. Germline CDR1 LGHNA, CDR2 YNFKEQ. The CDR3 loop is CASSRERGAFEKLFF. The CDR3 DNA reads as TGTGCCAGCAGCCGAGAACGGGGTGCGTTTGAAAAACTGTTTTTT.

The chain uses TRBV10-3 and TRBJ2-1; 9 positions agree with TRBD2. The CDR3 loop spans 14 amino acids. Unmatched junction bases numbered 0, after V lost 2 bases and J lost 4 bases. Germline V gene lookup returns CDR1 ENHRY and CDR2 SYGVKD. For the CDR3, the DNA is TGTGCCATCAGTGAGCTAGCGGGGTACAATGAGCAGTTCTTC. The encoded protein is CAISELAGYNEQFF.

The sample holds a few counts of this clone. The chain has TRBV5-1 and TRBJ1-1, with D maybe TRBD1 (5 bases). This CDR3 has 16 residues. Trimming left V 4 bases short and J 1 base short, with 17 bases between. The germline V gene has CDR1 SGHRS and CDR2 YFSETQ. The DNA for the CDR3 is TGCGCCAGCAGCCAATTTCAAAGGGGATCGAACACTGAAGCTTTCTTT. Its translation is CASSQFQRGSNTEAFF.

The chain combines TRBV20-1 with TRBJ2-5; TRBD2 aligns across 7 bases. Germline V CDR1 and CDR2: DFQATT, SNEGSKA (reference sequence). CDR3 size: 13 residues. With 3 bases clipped from V and 5 bases from J, the junction kept 6 bases outside the gene matches. As DNA, the CDR3 is TGCAGTGCTAGTCGTGTACTAGCGGAGACCCAGTACTTC. Translating gives CSASRVLAETQYF.

The chain uses TRBV6-4 and TRBJ1-2; 8 positions match TRBD1. The germline V gene encodes CDR1 MRHNA and CDR2 SNTAGT. V trimming: 6 bases; J trimming: 6 bases; junction bases outside the gene matches: 9. The CDR3 is made up of 14 amino acids. CDR3 coding DNA: TGTGCCAGCAGAGGACAGGGTGGCGATCATGGCTACACCTTC. Translating it yields CASRGQGGDHGYTF.

This clone was seen only once. CDR3 sequence (DNA): TGTGCCAGCAGCTTAGGGCAGGGGGGAGCTGGCTACACCTTC. Translated: CASSLGQGGAGYTF. The gene calls are TRBV7-9 and TRBJ1-2, with TRBD1 identical over 7 bases. CDR3 length: 14 amino acids. J was trimmed by 7 bases and V by 1 base; bases with no gene match: 6. Germline V lookup: CDR1 SEHNR, CDR2 FQNEAQ (reference sequence).

The rearrangement links TRBV3-1 (or the pseudogene TRBV3-2) to TRBJ1-4; D is unclear. Germline V CDR1 and CDR2: LGHDT, YNNKEL (reference sequence). The V end lost 4 bases, the J end lost 7 bases, and 10 bases lay between the germline ends. The CDR3 is 13 residues long. The CDR3 DNA follows: TGTGCCAGCAGCCGGAGGTTAGGTGAAAAACTGTTTTTT. It codes for CASSRRLGEKLFF.

V is TRBV30 and J is TRBJ1-2; D remains ambiguous. V shed 0 bases and J shed 4 bases, with 9 bases lying between them. CDR1 and CDR2 from the germline V gene are GTSNPN and SVGIG (reference sequence). The CDR3 sequence is 13 residues long. Here the CDR3 reads CAWSVRGLYGYTF. The CDR3 DNA reads TGTGCCTGGAGTGTTCGGGGTCTCTATGGCTACACCTTC.